This T cell receptor beta chain was identified during a study of cytomegalovirus exposure and HLA in healthy donors. Study observations and caveats: Later on, an analysis found that several of the most significant clusters appeared to be linked to common viral pathogens, which included parvovirus B19. Later analysis revealed greater clonal expansion in HLA-associated TCR beta chains than in equally common others.

There are many counts of this clone. Its antigen is still unknown. This specimen includes other DNA sequences encoding the same CDR3. Germline V lookup: CDR1 LNHDA, CDR2 SQIVND (reference sequence). V was pared by 3 bases and J by 3 bases, with 8 bases between. This CDR3 spans 14 amino acids. The study ran its PCR with 60 Vbeta and 13 Jbeta primers. Here immunoSEQ multiplex PCR was the method, and the copy in TCRdb shows in-frame clones only, minus some. The sample carries 95,000 to 150,000 clones, over 70% recorded once. The sequence came from a young man in good health and CMV-seropositive. V gene TRBV19 combines with J gene TRBJ1-4; TRBD1 is a possible D gene (6 bases). Sequenced input: PBMCs. CDR3 in amino acids: CASSIAGANEKLFF. In nucleotides, the CDR3 is TGTGCCAGTAGTATCGCAGGGGCTAATGAAAAACTGTTTTTT. Filled out from reference TRBV19 and TRBJ1-4, the complete variable domain reads DGGITQSPKYLFRKEGQNVTLSCEQNLNHDAMYWYRQDPGQGLRLIYYSQIVNDFQKGDIAEGYSVSREKKESFPLTVTSAQKNPTAFYLCASSIAGANEKLFFGSGTQLSVL.